The present T cell receptor beta chain was sequenced within a study of cytomegalovirus exposure and HLA in healthy donors (dated by TCRdb to between 2016 and 2019). The study in broad terms: According to a later analysis, the 120 validation repertoires were produced on the same platform as the 666 repertoires of the first cohort. The study was designed to test whether signatures of past pathogen exposure could be identified by cataloging public T cell receptors. Besides the first cohort of around 670 subjects, a separate validation cohort made up of around 120 different subjects was used. High-throughput TCR immunosequencing, statistical association of individual TCRs with disease status, and machine learning were combined to predict cytomegalovirus infection status.

Sequences SQVTM (CDR1) and ANQGSEA (CDR2) are obtained from the germline V gene. The CDR3 sequence runs 8 residues, both termini included. This clone was counted between two and nine times. Its antigen specificity is not known. This CDR3 is missing its conserved last phenylalanine or tryptophan, likely due to a read error. Because the CDR3's place on the DNA is in doubt, the DNA is left out and the CDR3 is given as listed by TCRdb. The library was produced with the immunoSEQ multiplex PCR assay. The study's processing was this. A statistical classification framework was developed to diagnose cytomegalovirus status using the catalog of TCR beta chain sequences. Not all clones reach the TCRdb copy of this immuneACCESS table, which keeps in-frame sequences only. Checked studies attribute under half of the gap to unresolved V genes and leave the rest unexplained. V and J calls and clone size come straight from that table; D and trimming were deduced from the DNA. The sample table lists about 360,000 clones, 86% of them with a count of one. The ten largest account for about 0.8% of the sample.

Donors formed part of the validation cohort, which comprised over a hundred subjects and was distinct from the first cohort of 666 subjects. Study-wide findings and limitations: Most TCR sequences were seen in very few donors, while some public TCRs were found in many individuals. Subsequent analysis determined that TCRs grouped into clusters in the first cohort also showed a tendency toward co-occurrence across the 120 or so validation repertoires, and roughly 95% of cluster scores exceeded 0. In vitro tests confirmed that a few of the cytomegalovirus-associated TCR beta chains recognize cytomegalovirus antigens. A later analysis lacked HLA typing for the validation cohort, so it scored co-occurrence in that cohort across all 130 or so repertoires. In the study, 150 to 200 TCR beta chains were listed as associated with cytomegalovirus. Cytomegalovirus status was reported to be diagnosed by the classifier with high specificity and sensitivity in both the original and validation cohorts. The authors suggested that the approach could potentially be extended to other disease states and immunological phenotypes.

This receptor was identified in a woman younger than 30 in good health and CMV-seronegative. The sequence joins TRBV29-1 to TRBJ1-2; the D call in the table, TRBD1, was not verified against the DNA. Sequenced sample: PBMCs. Here the CDR3 is given as CSVSGTDL.